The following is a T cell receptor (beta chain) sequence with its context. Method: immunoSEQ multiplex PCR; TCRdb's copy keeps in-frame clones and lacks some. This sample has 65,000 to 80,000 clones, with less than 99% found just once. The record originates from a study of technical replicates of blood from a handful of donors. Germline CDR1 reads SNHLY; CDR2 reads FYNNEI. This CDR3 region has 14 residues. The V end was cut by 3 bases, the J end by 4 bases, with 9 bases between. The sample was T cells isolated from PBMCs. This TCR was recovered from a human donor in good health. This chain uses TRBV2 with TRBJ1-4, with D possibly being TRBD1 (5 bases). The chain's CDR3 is CASSDRVGNEKLFF. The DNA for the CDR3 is TGTGCCAGCAGTGACAGGGTCGGTAATGAAAAACTGTTTTTT. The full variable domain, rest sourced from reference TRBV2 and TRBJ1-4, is EPEVTQTPSHQVTQMGQEVILRCVPISNHLYFYWYRQILGQKVEFLVSFYNNEISEKSEIFDDQFSVERPDGSNFTLKIRSTKLEDSAMYFCASSDRVGNEKLFFGSGTQLSVL.